This entry describes one T cell receptor (beta chain). There are many counts of this clonotype. Its antigen is not yet known. The sample holds no much larger clone one base away, and base qualities are not on file. TCR beta CDR3 regions were amplified from RNA transcripts for repertoire sequencing. The first round of RT-PCR was done with HTBI primers and the Qiagen OneStep RT-PCR kit, and was followed by a second round of multiplex PCR, then size selection and purification. Libraries were sequenced on an Illumina HiSeq2000 using paired-end 100 bp reads. In the authors' own workflow: SOAPnuke was used to process the reads, removing any read that contained adapters or uncalled bases, had a mean Phred below 15, or lacked an exact match to the constant primer or identifier. COPE v1.2.5 was used to merge the high-quality paired reads. Each unique nucleotide sequence was treated as a clonotype, and MiTCR v1.1 was used to align the clonotypes to the IMGT TRB V, D and J references. The analysis was limited to V-J combinations with a frequency above 0.0001, which together covered 99.2% of repertoires. For each V-J combination, a TCR clonal expansion and chaos score was defined as the ratio of F50 clonal expansion to chaos observed in the TCRdist matrix. Welch's t-statistics and random forest were used to reduce the features to approximately 13 V-J combinations, which were then used as input to a naive Bayes classifier. The similarity between thyroid and blood repertoires was quantified using the Morisita-Horn index. TCRdb redid the processing of the public reads, applying fastp at Q25 and MiXCR, and retained in-frame beta chains. Every entry covers one CDR3 protein and lists the most common genes and DNA from its rows. The V and J calls, along with clone size, are taken from TCRdb and not from the paper's own processing. The sample table shows over 450,000 distinct CDR3 sequences, and over 13% are seen once. Roughly 9.8% of the sample is held by the ten biggest clonotypes.

Patients with ophthalmopathy had moderately to severely active disease, with a Clinical Activity Score of 3 or more, a NOSPECS grade of 4 or more, and a disease duration of less than 3 months. Anyone with other autoimmune diseases, uncontrolled infections, pregnancy or lactation was excluded from the study. Clinical symptoms, serum thyroxine, TRAb, thyroid ultrasound and orbital computed tomography formed the basis of the diagnosis. Using Ficoll-Paque density gradient centrifugation, PBMCs were isolated from less than 11 ml of fresh peripheral blood. Total RNA was extracted with Trizol reagent and quality-checked on an Agilent 2100 Bioanalyzer. The entry originates in a study of Graves' ophthalmopathy and Graves' hyperthyroidism (dated by TCRdb to 2016 to 2018). In terms of the full investigation: Peripheral blood was collected at initial diagnosis, prior to any treatment. The approximately 98 discovery patients were randomly divided into training and test sets at a 7:3 ratio. In five or six hyperthyroidism patients, T-cell repertoires of thyroid tissue and blood were compared. To explore V-J signatures that distinguish ophthalmopathy from hyperthyroidism, a discovery set of more than 90 patients was enrolled, made up of 40 to 45 with ophthalmopathy and fewer than 60 with stable hyperthyroidism. The study used TCR beta repertoire signatures to distinguish Graves' ophthalmopathy from Graves' hyperthyroidism and to predict progression to ophthalmopathy. After sampling, hyperthyroidism patients received methimazole starting at 30 mg daily, and ophthalmopathy patients received high-dose intravenous methylprednisolone. In total, 135 blood samples were TCR-sequenced: under 45 ophthalmopathy, under 80 hyperthyroidism and around 17 hyperthyroidism-to-ophthalmopathy patients. An independent validation cohort comprised some 19 hyperthyroidism patients and 15 to 17 patients who later progressed from hyperthyroidism to ophthalmopathy.

Paper-wide results and their limitations: In cross-validation, the 13-signature model distinguished ophthalmopathy from stable hyperthyroidism with 85% to 90% sensitivity and around 81% specificity, and in the test set the corresponding values were approximately 80% and 75%. Most of the expanded thyroid clonotypes with a frequency above 0.001 were also detected in blood, and it was suggested that the thyroid immune response may be reflected by blood repertoires. In validation, the model predicted ophthalmopathy progression with over 60% sensitivity and less than 80% specificity; fewer than 15 predicted patients were CT-confirmed with GO in a median of approximately six months. No statistical method was used to predetermine the sample size, and group allocation was not hidden from the investigators.

Its CDR3 holds 10 amino acids, cysteine through phenylalanine. The retained sequence is limited to the CDR3, 30 bases, with the frame set at the first base. The junction shows trimming of 6 bases on V and 4 bases on J, plus 6 bases between the germline ends. CDR1 and CDR2 are drawn from the germline V gene (reference sequence): GTSNPN, SVGIG. The chain is made from TRBV30 and TRBJ1-2; the D gene cannot be named for sure. The TCR sequence derives from a woman aged 25-40 years with Graves' ophthalmopathy. Donor details come from another sample of the same person, matched by shared clones. Sequencing was done on a sample of blood. The sequence in DNA is TGTGCCTGTACTACCTATGGCTACACCTTC. Its protein reads: CACTTYGYTF. Extended through the reference TRBV30 and TRBJ1-2 proteins, this CDR3 yields the full variable domain: SQTIHQWPATLVQPVGSPLSLECTVEGTSNPNLYWYRQAAGRGLQLLFYSVGIGQISSEVPQNLSASRPQDRQFILSSKKLLLSDSGFYLCACTTYGYTFGSGTRLTVV.